The clone carrying this T cell receptor (beta chain) was seen ten or more times. This sample was included in a study of patients and donors after allogeneic stem cell transplantation. TCRdb redid the calling of the RT-PCR reads with MiXCR, one entry per CDR3 protein. This table holds roughly 960,000 distinct CDR3 sequences, approximately 19% found once. In germline, CDR1 is MNHEY, CDR2 SVGEGT. The CDR3 is 15 amino acids. Trimming removed 2 bases from V and 3 bases from J; junction bases left unmatched: 5. J is TRBJ2-7 and V is TRBV6-2 or TRBV6-3; 9 bases line up with TRBD2. This clonotype was sampled from a human donor who was either an allogeneic HSCT recipient or a stem cell or donor lymphocyte infusion donor (not recorded which). It is not recorded whose cells these are; they may come from a transplant donor. The material sequenced was blood, either unsorted or a sorted T cell fraction (not recorded which). The CDR3: CASSYPAGGLYEQYF. DNA of the CDR3: TGTGCCAGCAGTTACCCAGCGGGGGGCCTCTACGAGCAGTACTTC.